What follows are 3 T cell receptor beta chains derived from one specimen sequenced in a study of T cell repertoires in cytomegalovirus infection. MiXCR, run by TCRdb on the reads, gives a single entry per CDR3 protein. The table shows 700,000 to 850,000 distinct CDR3 sequences, with about 30% occurring only once. These TCRs' antigens remain unknown. The sample in question was cultured CD8+ T cells from PBMCs, obtained from culture after CMV antigen stimulation. The receptors were gathered from a human donor in good health (CMV status not recorded). Some clones in this sample may be carry-over from other donors' samples.

In this sample, this clonotype turned up a few times. The chain combines TRBV24-1 with TRBJ2-1, with 8 positions matching TRBD2. The CDR3 length is 13 residues. V was pared by 3 bases and J by 12 bases, with 6 bases of the junction left unmatched. The germline V gene encodes CDR1 KGHDR and CDR2 SFDVKD. The CDR3 sequence: CATSDDGGALQFF. The CDR3 nucleotides are TGTGCCACCAGTGATGACGGGGGGGCCCTGCAGTTCTTC.

The chain carries TRBV5-1 and TRBJ1-1, with 7 nucleotides matching TRBD1. Losses at the gene ends were 4 bases for V and 1 base for J; bases not matched to a gene: 4. Germline V CDR1 and CDR2: SGHRS, YFSETQ. This CDR3 spans 14 amino acids. CDR3 loop: CASSRWDRNTEAFF. CDR3 DNA sequence: TGCGCCAGCAGCCGTTGGGACAGGAACACTGAAGCTTTCTTT.

The rearrangement links TRBV6-2 or TRBV6-3 to TRBJ2-1, with 7 bases lining up with TRBD1. Germline CDR1 is MNHEY and CDR2 is SVGEGT. The CDR3 spans 15 residues. The V segment lost 8 bases and the J segment 0 bases; nucleotides outside the gene matches: 7. The CDR3 nucleotides are TGTGCCAGCGAAGGGGGCAGGGACTCCTACAATGAGCAGTTCTTC. Translating gives CASEGGRDSYNEQFF.